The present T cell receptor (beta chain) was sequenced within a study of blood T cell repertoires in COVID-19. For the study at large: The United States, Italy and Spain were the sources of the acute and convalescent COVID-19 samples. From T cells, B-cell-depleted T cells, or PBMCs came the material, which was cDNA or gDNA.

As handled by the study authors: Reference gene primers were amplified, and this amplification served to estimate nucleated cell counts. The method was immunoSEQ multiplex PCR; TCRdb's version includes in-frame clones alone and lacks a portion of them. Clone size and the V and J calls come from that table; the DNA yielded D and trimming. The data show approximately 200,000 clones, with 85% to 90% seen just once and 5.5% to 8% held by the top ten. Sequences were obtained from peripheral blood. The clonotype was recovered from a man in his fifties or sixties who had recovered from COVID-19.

CDR3 residues: CASSPRLGAYEQYF. The CDR3 nucleotides read TGTGCCAGCAGCCCCCGGCTAGGGGCCTACGAGCAGTACTTC. The rearrangement links TRBV7-9 to TRBJ2-7; the D gene is possibly TRBD1 (5 bases). Germline V gene data show CDR1 as SEHNR and CDR2 as FQNEAQ (reference sequence). V shed 5 bases and J shed 2 bases, with 13 bases lying between them. This CDR3 has 14 amino acids.